What follows is one TCR beta chain and its context. RNA transcripts yielded amplified TCR beta CDR3 regions. The TCR CDR3 first-round RT-PCR relied on the HTBI primer set. TCRdb re-called the multiplex PCR reads through MiXCR, storing one row per CDR3 protein. This repertoire shows about 540,000 distinct CDR3 sequences, around 42% found once; its top ten account for about 7.8%. The sample is drawn from a study of T cells in Graves' hyperthyroidism and ophthalmopathy. Germline CDR1 is SGHRS and CDR2 is YFSETQ. CDR3 size: 14 residues. Trimming shortened V by 2 bases and J by 8 bases, and 13 bases separated the two germline ends.

The sample consisted of peripheral blood or thyroid tissue (not recorded which). The sequence came from a young woman with Graves' hyperthyroidism. The J gene is TRBJ1-4, the V gene TRBV5-1; a weak D match, TRBD1 (6 bases). The CDR3 region has the DNA TGCGCCAGCAGCTTAAGGGGGGGTGTGGAAAAACTGTTTTTT. Its translation: CASSLRGGVEKLFF.